This TCR beta chain is drawn from a study of T cell responses to AZD1222 COVID-19 vaccine. Profiling relied on immunoSEQ multiplex PCR, and the TCRdb table lists in-frame clones only, not all of them. The sample lists roughly 120,000 clones, 85% to 90% occurring once. Concerning this clone: Antigen: not known.

Study outcomes and limitations: Researchers report vaccine-associated CD4 TCRs spanning spike, with dominance at 160-218 and 743-854. Sampling that yielded the repertoires occurred only after the peak T cell response. Females outnumbered males among donors, who were mostly white British; clonal diversity was possibly underestimated.

The clonotype was recovered from an adult who received the AZD1222 COVID-19 vaccine. Sample: peripheral blood, taken 28 days after the second AZD1222 dose.

DNA of the CDR3: TGCGCCAGCAGCCAACTGGGAGTAGCCAAAAACATTCAGTACTTC. Its protein product is CASSQLGVAKNIQYF. The chain recombines TRBV4-1 with TRBJ2-4, with D possibly being TRBD2 (5 bases). The germline gives CDR1 MGHRA, CDR2 YSYEKL. The V end lost 2 bases, the J end lost 0 bases, and 8 bases lay between the germline ends. The CDR3 consists of 15 residues.